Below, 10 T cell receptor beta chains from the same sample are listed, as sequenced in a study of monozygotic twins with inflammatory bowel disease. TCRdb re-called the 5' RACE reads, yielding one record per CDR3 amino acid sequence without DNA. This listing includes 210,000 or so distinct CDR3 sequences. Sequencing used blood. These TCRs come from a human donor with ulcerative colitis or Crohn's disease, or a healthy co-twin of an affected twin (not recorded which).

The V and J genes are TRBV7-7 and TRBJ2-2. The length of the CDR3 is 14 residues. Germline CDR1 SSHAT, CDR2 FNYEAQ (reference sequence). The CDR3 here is CASSPTAYTGELFF.

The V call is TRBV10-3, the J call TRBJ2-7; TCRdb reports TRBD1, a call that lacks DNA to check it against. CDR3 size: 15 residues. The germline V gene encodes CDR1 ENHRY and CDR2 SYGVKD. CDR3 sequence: CAISVILTGTYEQYF.

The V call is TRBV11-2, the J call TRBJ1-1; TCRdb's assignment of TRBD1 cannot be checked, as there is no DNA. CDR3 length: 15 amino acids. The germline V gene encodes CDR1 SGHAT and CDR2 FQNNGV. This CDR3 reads CASSRLSFWGGEAFF.

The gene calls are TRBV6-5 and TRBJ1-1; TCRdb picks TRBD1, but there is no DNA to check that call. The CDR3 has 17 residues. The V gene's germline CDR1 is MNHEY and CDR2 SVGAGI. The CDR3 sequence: CASSSRVGTIMNTEAFF.

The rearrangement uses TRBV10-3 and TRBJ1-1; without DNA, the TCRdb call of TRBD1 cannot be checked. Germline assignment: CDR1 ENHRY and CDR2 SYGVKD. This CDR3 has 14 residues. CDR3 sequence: CAITMTGTDTEAFF.

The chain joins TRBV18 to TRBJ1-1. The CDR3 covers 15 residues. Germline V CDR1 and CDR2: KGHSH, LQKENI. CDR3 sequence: CASSPGPGAISEAFF.

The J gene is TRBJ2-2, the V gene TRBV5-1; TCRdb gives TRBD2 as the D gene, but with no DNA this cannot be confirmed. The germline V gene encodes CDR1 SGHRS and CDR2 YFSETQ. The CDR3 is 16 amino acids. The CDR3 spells CASSTRLAGNTGELFF.

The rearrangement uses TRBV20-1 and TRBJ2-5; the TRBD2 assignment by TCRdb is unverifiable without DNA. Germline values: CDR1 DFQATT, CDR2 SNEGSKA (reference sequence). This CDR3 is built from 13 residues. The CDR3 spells CSAIRAGGETQYF.

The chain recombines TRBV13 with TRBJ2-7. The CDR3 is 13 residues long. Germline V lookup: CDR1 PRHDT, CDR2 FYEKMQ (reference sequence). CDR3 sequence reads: CASSLQELGEQYF.

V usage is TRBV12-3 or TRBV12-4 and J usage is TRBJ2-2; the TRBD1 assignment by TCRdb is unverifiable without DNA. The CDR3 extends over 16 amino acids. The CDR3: CASSQGQGSRTGELFF.